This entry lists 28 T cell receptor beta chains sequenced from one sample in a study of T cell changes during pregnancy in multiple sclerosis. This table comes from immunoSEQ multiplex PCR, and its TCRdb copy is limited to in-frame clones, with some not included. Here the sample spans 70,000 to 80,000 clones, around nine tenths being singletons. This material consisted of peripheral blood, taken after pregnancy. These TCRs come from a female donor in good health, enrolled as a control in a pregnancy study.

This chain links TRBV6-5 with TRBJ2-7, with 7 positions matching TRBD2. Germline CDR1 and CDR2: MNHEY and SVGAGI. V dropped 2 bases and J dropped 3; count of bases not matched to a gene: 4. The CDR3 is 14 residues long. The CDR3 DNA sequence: TGTGCCAGCAGTTACGAGCGGGGTGACTACGAGCAGTACTTC. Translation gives CASSYERGDYEQYF.

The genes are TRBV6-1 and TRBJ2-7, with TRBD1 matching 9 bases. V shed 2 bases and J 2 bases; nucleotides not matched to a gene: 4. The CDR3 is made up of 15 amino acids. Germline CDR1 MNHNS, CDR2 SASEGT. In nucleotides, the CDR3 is TGTGCCAGCAGTGAATCGACAGGGGGAGCCTACGAGCAGTACTTC. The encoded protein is CASSESTGGAYEQYF.

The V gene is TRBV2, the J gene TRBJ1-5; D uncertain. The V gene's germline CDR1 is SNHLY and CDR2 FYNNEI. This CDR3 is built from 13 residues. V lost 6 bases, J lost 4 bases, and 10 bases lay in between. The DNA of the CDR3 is TGTGCCAGCAGACCTGGGCCTAATCAGCCCCAGCATTTT. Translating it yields CASRPGPNQPQHF.

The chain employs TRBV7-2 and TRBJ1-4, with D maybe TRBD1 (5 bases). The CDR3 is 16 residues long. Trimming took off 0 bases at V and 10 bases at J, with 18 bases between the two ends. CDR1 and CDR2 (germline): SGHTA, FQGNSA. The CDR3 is CASSLAHVRQGGKLFF. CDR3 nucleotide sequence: TGTGCCAGCAGCTTAGCGCATGTTAGGCAGGGTGGAAAACTGTTTTTT.

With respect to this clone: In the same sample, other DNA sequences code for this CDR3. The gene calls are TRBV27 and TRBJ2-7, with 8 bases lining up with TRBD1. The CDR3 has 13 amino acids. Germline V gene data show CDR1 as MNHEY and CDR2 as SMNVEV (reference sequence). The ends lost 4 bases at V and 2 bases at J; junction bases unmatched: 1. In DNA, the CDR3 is TGTGCCAGCAGTTCACAGGGGGCCTACGAGCAGTACTTC. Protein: CASSSQGAYEQYF.

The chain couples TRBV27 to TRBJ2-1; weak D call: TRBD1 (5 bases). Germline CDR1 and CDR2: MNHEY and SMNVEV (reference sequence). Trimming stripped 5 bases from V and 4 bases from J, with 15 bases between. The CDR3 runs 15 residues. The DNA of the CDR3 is TGTGCCAGCAGTGGCGCAGGGCAGGCGTACAATGAGCAGTTCTTC. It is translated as CASSGAGQAYNEQFF.

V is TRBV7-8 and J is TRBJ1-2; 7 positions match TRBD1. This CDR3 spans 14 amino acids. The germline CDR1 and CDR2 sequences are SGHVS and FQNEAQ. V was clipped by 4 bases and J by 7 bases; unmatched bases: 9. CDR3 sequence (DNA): TGTGCCAGCAGCTCCGGACAGGCCAGAGGTGGCTACACCTTC. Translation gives CASSSGQARGGYTF.

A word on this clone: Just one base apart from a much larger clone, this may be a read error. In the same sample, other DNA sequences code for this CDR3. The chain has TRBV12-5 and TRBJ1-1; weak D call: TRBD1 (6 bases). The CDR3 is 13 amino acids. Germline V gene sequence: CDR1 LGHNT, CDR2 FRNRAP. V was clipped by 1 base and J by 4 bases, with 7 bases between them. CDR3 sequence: CASGLGGGTEAFF. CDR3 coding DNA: TGTGCTAGTGGTTTGGGAGGGGGCACTGAAGCTTTCTTT. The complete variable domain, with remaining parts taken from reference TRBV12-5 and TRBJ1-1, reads DARVTQTPRHKVTEMGQEVTMRCQPILGHNTVFWYRQTMMQGLELLAYFRNRAPLDDSGMPKDRFSAEMPDATLATLKIQPSEPRDSAVYFCASGLGGGTEAFFGQGTRLTVV.

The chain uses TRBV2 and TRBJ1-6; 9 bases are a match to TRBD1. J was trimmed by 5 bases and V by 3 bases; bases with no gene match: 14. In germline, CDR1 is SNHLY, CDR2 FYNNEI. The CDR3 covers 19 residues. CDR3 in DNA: TGTGCCAGCAGTGATGAGGGACAGGGCGTCAGAAGGGATAATTCACCCCTCCACTTT. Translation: CASSDEGQGVRRDNSPLHF. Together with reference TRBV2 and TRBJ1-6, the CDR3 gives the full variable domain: EPEVTQTPSHQVTQMGQEVILRCVPISNHLYFYWYRQILGQKVEFLVSFYNNEISEKSEIFDDQFSVERPDGSNFTLKIRSTKLEDSAMYFCASSDEGQGVRRDNSPLHFGNGTRLTVT.

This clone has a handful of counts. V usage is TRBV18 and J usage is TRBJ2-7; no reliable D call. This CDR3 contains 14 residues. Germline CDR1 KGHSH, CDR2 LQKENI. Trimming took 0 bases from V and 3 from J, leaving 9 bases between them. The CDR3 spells CASSPPNEHYEQYF. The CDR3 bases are TGTGCCAGCTCACCACCCAACGAGCACTACGAGCAGTACTTC.

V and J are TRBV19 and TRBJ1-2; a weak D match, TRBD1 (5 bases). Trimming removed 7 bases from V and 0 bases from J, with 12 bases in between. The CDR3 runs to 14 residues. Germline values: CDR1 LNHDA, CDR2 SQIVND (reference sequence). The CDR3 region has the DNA TGTGCCAGTAAACGGGGGGGGGCTAACTATGGCTACACCTTC. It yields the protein CASKRGGANYGYTF.

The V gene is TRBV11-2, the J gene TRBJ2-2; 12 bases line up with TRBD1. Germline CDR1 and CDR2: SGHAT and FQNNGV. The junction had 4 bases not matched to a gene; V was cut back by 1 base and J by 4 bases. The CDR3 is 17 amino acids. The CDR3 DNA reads TGTGCCAGCAGCTTAGTGCCGGGACAGGGGGCCACCGGGGAGCTGTTTTTT. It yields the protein CASSLVPGQGATGELFF. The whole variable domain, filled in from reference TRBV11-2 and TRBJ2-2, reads EAGVAQSPRYKIIEKRQSVAFWCNPISGHATLYWYQQILGQGPKLLIQFQNNGVVDDSQLPKDRFSAERLKGVDSTLKIQPAKLEDSAVYLCASSLVPGQGATGELFFGEGSRLTVL.

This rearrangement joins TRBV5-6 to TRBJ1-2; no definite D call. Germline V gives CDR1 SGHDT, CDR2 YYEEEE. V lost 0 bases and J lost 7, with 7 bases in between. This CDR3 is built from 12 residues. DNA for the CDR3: TGTGCCAGCAGCTTGGGCGGAAGTGGCTACACCTTC. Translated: CASSLGGSGYTF.

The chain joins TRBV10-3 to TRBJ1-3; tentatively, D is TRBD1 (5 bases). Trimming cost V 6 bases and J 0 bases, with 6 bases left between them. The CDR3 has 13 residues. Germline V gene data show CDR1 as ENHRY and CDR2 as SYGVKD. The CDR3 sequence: CAIRDSSGNTIYF. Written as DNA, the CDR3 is TGTGCCATCAGAGACAGCTCTGGAAACACCATATATTTT.

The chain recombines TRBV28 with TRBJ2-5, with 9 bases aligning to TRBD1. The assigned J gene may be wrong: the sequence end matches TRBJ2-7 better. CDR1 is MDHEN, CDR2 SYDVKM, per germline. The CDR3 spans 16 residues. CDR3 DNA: TGTGCCAGCAGTTCTCCCCAGGACAGGGGTTCCTACGAGCAGTACTTC. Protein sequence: CASSSPQDRGSYEQYF.

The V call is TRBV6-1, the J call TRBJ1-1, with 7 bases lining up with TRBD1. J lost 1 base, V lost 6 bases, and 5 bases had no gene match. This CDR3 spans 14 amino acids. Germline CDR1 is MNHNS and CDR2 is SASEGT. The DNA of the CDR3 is TGTGCCAGCAGGATCAGGGGGACGAACACTGAAGCTTTCTTT. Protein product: CASRIRGTNTEAFF.

For the CDR3, the DNA is TGTGCCAGCAGCTCAGCTCTCCACGAGCAGTACTTC. Its protein is CASSSALHEQYF. The gene calls are TRBV7-9 and TRBJ2-7; D is uncertain. CDR1 and CDR2 (germline): SEHNR, FQNEAQ (reference sequence). The CDR3 length is 12 residues. Trimming removed 4 bases from V and 5 bases from J, with 9 bases in between. Full variable domain (rest looked up from reference TRBV7-9 and TRBJ2-7): DTGVSQNPRHKITKRGQNVTFRCDPISEHNRLYWYRQTLGQGPEFLTYFQNEAQLEKSRLLSDRFSAERPKGSFSTLEIQRTEQGDSAMYLCASSSALHEQYFGPGTRLTVT.

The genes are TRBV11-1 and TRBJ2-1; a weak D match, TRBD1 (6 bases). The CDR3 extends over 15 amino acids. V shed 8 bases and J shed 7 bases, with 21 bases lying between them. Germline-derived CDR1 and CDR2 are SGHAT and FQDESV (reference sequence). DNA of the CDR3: TGTGCCAGCGGCTCTTTGGGGGCGTTTTTGAATGAGCAGTTCTTC. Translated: CASGSLGAFLNEQFF. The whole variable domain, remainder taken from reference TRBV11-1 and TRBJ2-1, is EAEVAQSPRYKITEKSQAVAFWCDPISGHATLYWYRQILGQGPELLVQFQDESVVDDSQLPKDRFSAERLKGVDSTLKIQPAELGDSAMYLCASGSLGAFLNEQFFGPGTRLTVL.

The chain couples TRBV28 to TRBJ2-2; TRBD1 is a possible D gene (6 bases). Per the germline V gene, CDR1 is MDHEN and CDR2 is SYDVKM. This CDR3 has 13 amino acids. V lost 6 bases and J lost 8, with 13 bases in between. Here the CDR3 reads CASRLGAAGELFF. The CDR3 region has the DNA TGTGCCAGCAGACTGGGGGCTGCTGGGGAGCTGTTTTTT.

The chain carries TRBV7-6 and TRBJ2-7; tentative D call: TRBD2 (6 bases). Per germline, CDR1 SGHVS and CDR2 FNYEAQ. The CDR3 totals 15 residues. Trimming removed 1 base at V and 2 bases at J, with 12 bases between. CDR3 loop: CASSLEAGSTYEQYF. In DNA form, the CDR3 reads TGTGCCAGCAGCTTAGAGGCGGGGTCGACCTACGAGCAGTACTTC.

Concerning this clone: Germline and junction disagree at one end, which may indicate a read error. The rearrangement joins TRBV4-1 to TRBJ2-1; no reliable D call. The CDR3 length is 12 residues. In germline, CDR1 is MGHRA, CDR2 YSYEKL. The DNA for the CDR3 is TGTGCCAGCAGCCAAAGCGACAATGAGCAGTTCTTC. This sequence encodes CASSQSDNEQFF.

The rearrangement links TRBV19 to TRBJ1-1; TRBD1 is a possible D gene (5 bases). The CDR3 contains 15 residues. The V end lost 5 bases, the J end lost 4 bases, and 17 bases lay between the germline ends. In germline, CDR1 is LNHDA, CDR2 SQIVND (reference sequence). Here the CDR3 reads CASSPTQAESTEAFF. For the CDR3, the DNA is TGTGCCAGTAGTCCGACACAGGCGGAGAGCACTGAAGCTTTCTTT.

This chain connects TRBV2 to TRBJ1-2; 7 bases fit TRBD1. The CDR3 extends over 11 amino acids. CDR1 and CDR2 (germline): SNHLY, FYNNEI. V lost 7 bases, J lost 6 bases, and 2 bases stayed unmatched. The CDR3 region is CASTRGNGYTF. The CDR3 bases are TGTGCCAGCACCAGGGGGAATGGCTACACCTTC.

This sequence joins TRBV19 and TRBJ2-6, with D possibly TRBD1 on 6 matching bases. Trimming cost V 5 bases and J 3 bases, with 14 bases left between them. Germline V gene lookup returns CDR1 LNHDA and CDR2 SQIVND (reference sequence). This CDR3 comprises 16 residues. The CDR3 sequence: CASSRQGIGGANVLTF. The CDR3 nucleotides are TGTGCCAGTAGTCGTCAGGGGATAGGTGGGGCCAACGTCCTGACTTTC.

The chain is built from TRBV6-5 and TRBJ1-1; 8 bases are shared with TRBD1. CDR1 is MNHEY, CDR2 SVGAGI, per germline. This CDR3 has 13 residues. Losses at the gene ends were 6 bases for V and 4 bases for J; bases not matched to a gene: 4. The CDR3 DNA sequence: TGTGCCAGCAGAGGACAGGGCGGCACTGAAGCTTTCTTT. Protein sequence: CASRGQGGTEAFF.

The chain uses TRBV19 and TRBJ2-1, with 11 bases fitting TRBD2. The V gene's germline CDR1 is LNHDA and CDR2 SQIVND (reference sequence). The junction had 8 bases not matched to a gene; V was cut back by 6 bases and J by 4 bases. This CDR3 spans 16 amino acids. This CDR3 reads CASRISGRAAYNEQFF. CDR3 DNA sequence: TGTGCCAGTAGAATTAGCGGGAGGGCGGCGTACAATGAGCAGTTCTTC.

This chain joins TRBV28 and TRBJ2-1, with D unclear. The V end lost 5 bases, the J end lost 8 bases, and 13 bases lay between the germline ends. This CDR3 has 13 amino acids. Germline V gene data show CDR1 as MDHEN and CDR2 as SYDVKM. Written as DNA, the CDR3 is TGTGCCAGCAGTCCCCCCCCAGATCATGAGCAGTTCTTC. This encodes CASSPPPDHEQFF.

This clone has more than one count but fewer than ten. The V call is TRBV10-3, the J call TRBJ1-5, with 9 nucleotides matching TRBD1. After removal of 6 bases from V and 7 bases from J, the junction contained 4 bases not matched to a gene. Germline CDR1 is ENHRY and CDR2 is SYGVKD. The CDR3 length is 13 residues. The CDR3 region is CAISTDRGQPQHF. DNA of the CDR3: TGTGCCATCAGCACGGACAGGGGACAGCCCCAGCATTTT.